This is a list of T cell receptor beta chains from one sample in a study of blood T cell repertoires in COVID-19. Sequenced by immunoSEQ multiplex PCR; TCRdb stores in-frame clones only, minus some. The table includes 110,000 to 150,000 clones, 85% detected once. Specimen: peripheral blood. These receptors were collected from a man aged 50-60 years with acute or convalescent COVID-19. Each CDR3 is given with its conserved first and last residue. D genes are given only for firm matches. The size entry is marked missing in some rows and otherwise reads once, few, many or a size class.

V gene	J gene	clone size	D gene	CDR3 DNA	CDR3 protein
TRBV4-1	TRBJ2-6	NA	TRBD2	TGCGCCAGCAGCCCCCTAGCGGGAATCTCTGGGGCCAACGTCCTGACTTTC	CASSPLAGISGANVLTF
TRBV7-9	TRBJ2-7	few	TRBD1	TGTGCCAGCAGCTTAGACCCAGGGACAGGGGACGAGCAGTACTTC	CASSLDPGTGDEQYF
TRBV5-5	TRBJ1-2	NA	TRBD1	TGTGCCAGCAGCTTGGCGGACAGGGTCCCTAACTATGGCTACACCTTC	CASSLADRVPNYGYTF
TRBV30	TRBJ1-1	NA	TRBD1	TGTGCCTGGAGTTCAGGGGGGAAGGGGGAAGCTTTCTTT	CAWSSGGKGEAFF
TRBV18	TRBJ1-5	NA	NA	TGTGCCAGCTCACCATCGGGGTTGACTCAGCCCCAGCATTTT	CASSPSGLTQPQHF
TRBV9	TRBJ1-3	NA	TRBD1	TGTGCCAGCAGCATACGACCCTGGGACAGTGTCTCTGGAAACACCATATATTTT	CASSIRPWDSVSGNTIYF
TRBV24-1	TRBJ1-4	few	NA	TGTGCCACCAGTGATTCTTCGCGGCGTCTGGGAACTAATGAAAAACTGTTTTTT	CATSDSSRRLGTNEKLFF
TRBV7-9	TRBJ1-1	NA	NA	TGTGCCAGCAGCTTAGCGCAGGGAGGGAACACTGAAGCTTTCTTT	CASSLAQGGNTEAFF
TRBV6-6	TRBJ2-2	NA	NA	TGTGCCAGCAGCCAAGACCCGACGGGGACCGGGGAGCTGTTTTTT	CASSQDPTGTGELFF
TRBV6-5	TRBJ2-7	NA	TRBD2	TGTGCCAGCAGGCCTAGCGGGGGCACGGAGCAGTACTTC	CASRPSGGTEQYF
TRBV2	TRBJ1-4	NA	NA	TGTGCCAGCAGTAAGGGGAATGGTGGTGAAAAACTGTTTTTT	CASSKGNGGEKLFF
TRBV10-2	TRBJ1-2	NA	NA	TGCGCCAGCAGTGAGCGGGATAGGAATGGCTACACCTTC	CASSERDRNGYTF
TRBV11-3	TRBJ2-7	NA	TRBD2	TGTGCCAGCAGCCCCCTCGAGCGGGGCTACGAGCAGTACTTC	CASSPLERGYEQYF
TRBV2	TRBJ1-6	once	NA	TGTGCCAGCAGTGATATCAGTCCTAATTCACCCCTCCACTTT	CASSDISPNSPLHF
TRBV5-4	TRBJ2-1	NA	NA	TGTGCCAGCAGCTCCGACACCTACAATGAGCAGTTCTTC	CASSSDTYNEQFF
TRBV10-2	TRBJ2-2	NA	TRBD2	TGCGCCAGCAGTGTCACCGGGACTAGTCCCACCGGGGAGCTGTTTTTT	CASSVTGTSPTGELFF
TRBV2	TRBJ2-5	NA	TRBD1	TGTGCCAGCAGGGACAGGGGAGAGACCCAGTACTTC	CASRDRGETQYF
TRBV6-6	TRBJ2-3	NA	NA	TGTGCCAGCAGAGACAGTCACGGGAGCTTCACAGATACGCAGTATTTT	CASRDSHGSFTDTQYF
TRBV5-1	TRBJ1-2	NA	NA	TGCGCCAGCAGCTTGACCCCATGGACAGCCCCTCTCTATGGCTACACCTTC	CASSLTPWTAPLYGYTF
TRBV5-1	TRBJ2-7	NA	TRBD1	TGCGCCAGCAGCCCTCCCGGGACAGGGTTGCACGAGCAGTACTTC	CASSPPGTGLHEQYF
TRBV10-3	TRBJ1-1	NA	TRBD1	TGTGCCATCAGTGAGCACTACAGGGGGCAGTACACTGAAGCTTTCTTT	CAISEHYRGQYTEAFF
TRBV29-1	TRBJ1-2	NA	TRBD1	TGCAGCGTTGGGGACAGCGATTCCTATGGCTACACCTTC	CSVGDSDSYGYTF
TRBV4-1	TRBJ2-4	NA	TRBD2	TGCGCCAGCAGCCGCCTAGCGGGAGATCAGTACTTC	CASSRLAGDQYF
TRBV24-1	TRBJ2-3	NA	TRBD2	TGTGCCACCAGTGAGGCTAGCGGGGGGGCGAGCACAGATACGCAGTATTTT	CATSEASGGASTDTQYF
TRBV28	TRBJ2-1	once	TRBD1	TGTGCCAGCGCTAGGACAGGGACCAACAATGAGCAGTTCTTC	CASARTGTNNEQFF
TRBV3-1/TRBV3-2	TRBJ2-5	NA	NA	TGTGCCAGCGGACCGGGCGGGTCTCGAGAGACCCAGTACTTC	CASGPGGSRETQYF
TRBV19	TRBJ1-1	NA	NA	TGTGCCAGTAGTACGAACAGGGCCGAGAACACTGAAGCTTTCTTT	CASSTNRAENTEAFF
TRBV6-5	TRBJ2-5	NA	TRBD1	TGTGCCAGCAGTTACTTGGGACAGGGAAAACAAGAGACCCAGTACTTC	CASSYLGQGKQETQYF
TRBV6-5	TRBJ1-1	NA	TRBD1	TGTGCCAGCCTGACAGGGGCCCAAAAGGCTTTCTTT	CASLTGAQKAFF